These T cell receptor beta chains were read from a single sample in a study of shared clonotypes between healthy human individuals. Repertoires were generated with immunoSEQ multiplex PCR, while TCRdb's copy carries only in-frame clones and drops some. The sample has around 2,000,000 clones, 85% to 95% seen once. The sample consisted of naive CD4+ T cells sorted from blood. The receptors were gathered from a young man in good health. The CDR3 runs from the conserved cysteine through the conserved F or W. The D gene is left open where the match is weak. Not every row has a clone size; where given, it reads once, few, many or a size class.

j_gene: TRBJ1-1; v_gene: TRBV10-2; d_gene: .; abundance: .; CDR3aa: CASSDQGLGTEAFF; CDR3nt: TGCGCCAGCAGTGATCAGGGCTTGGGCACTGAAGCTTTCTTT
j_gene: TRBJ2-7; v_gene: TRBV28; d_gene: TRBD1; abundance: .; CDR3aa: CASRTGGASYEQYF; CDR3nt: TGTGCCAGCAGGACAGGGGGGGCCTCCTACGAGCAGTACTTC
j_gene: TRBJ2-3; v_gene: TRBV6-4; d_gene: TRBD2; abundance: .; CDR3aa: CASSVSSSGASTDTQYF; CDR3nt: TGTGCCAGCAGCGTAAGTTCTAGCGGGGCCAGCACAGATACGCAGTATTTT
j_gene: TRBJ2-7; v_gene: TRBV2; d_gene: .; abundance: .; CDR3aa: CASSEGWPLKREQYF; CDR3nt: TGTGCCAGCAGTGAAGGGTGGCCCCTAAAGAGGGAGCAGTACTTC
j_gene: TRBJ2-6; v_gene: TRBV18; d_gene: TRBD1; abundance: .; CDR3aa: CASSPPGQGASGANVLTF; CDR3nt: TGTGCCAGCTCACCACCGGGGCAGGGGGCAAGTGGGGCCAACGTCCTGACTTTC
j_gene: TRBJ2-1; v_gene: TRBV7-2; d_gene: .; abundance: .; CDR3aa: CASSRPGTYNEQFF; CDR3nt: TGTGCCAGCAGCCGACCCGGGACTTACAATGAGCAGTTCTTC
j_gene: TRBJ1-2; v_gene: TRBV7-2; d_gene: .; abundance: .; CDR3aa: CASSPDRNYGYTF; CDR3nt: TGTGCCAGCAGCCCGGACCGAAACTATGGCTACACCTTC
j_gene: TRBJ1-3; v_gene: TRBV7-6; d_gene: .; abundance: .; CDR3aa: CASSQFEWAEPSGNTIYF; CDR3nt: TGTGCCAGCAGCCAATTCGAGTGGGCCGAACCCTCAGGAAACACCATATATTTT
j_gene: TRBJ2-5; v_gene: TRBV5-1; d_gene: TRBD1; abundance: .; CDR3aa: CASSVSPGQGMSYDQETQYF; CDR3nt: TGCGCCAGCAGCGTGTCCCCGGGACAGGGAATGAGTTATGACCAGGAGACCCAGTACTTC
j_gene: TRBJ2-1; v_gene: TRBV30; d_gene: .; abundance: once; CDR3aa: CAWSVIAGQGVFF; CDR3nt: TGTGCCTGGAGTGTAATCGCGGGACAAGGAGTGTTCTTC
j_gene: TRBJ2-1; v_gene: TRBV5-1; d_gene: .; abundance: .; CDR3aa: CASSLNGISYNEQFF; CDR3nt: TGCGCCAGCAGCTTAAACGGGATATCCTACAATGAGCAGTTCTTC
j_gene: TRBJ2-7; v_gene: TRBV7-9; d_gene: .; abundance: .; CDR3aa: CASDLGGGEQYF; CDR3nt: TGTGCCAGCGACCTGGGGGGTGGCGAGCAGTACTTC
j_gene: TRBJ1-3; v_gene: TRBV19; d_gene: .; abundance: once; CDR3aa: CASTLGLGGPGNTIYF; CDR3nt: TGTGCCAGTACTTTAGGGCTCGGGGGCCCTGGAAACACCATATATTTT
j_gene: TRBJ2-7; v_gene: TRBV27; d_gene: .; abundance: .; CDR3aa: CASSLLRQGGPTSSYEQYF; CDR3nt: TGTGCCAGCAGTTTATTAAGGCAGGGGGGCCCCACCAGCTCCTACGAGCAGTACTTC
j_gene: TRBJ2-7; v_gene: TRBV7-6; d_gene: TRBD2; abundance: .; CDR3aa: CASSLGAGGPYEQYF; CDR3nt: TGTGCCAGCAGCTTAGGAGCGGGAGGCCCCTACGAGCAGTACTTC
j_gene: TRBJ2-5; v_gene: TRBV10-3; d_gene: .; abundance: .; CDR3aa: CAIRDNQETQYF; CDR3nt: TGTGCCATCAGGGACAATCAAGAGACCCAGTACTTC
j_gene: TRBJ1-1; v_gene: TRBV15; d_gene: TRBD1; abundance: .; CDR3aa: CATLNGGTVNTEAFF; CDR3nt: TGTGCCACCCTTAATGGCGGGACAGTTAACACTGAAGCTTTCTTT
j_gene: TRBJ2-3; v_gene: TRBV5-1; d_gene: .; abundance: once; CDR3aa: CASSPITGLSDTQYF; CDR3nt: TGCGCCAGCAGCCCCATCACTGGCCTTAGTGATACGCAGTATTTT
j_gene: TRBJ2-5; v_gene: TRBV7-9; d_gene: .; abundance: .; CDR3aa: CASSFDGAGETQYF; CDR3nt: TGTGCCAGCAGCTTCGACGGCGCGGGAGAGACCCAGTACTTC
j_gene: TRBJ1-6; v_gene: TRBV14; d_gene: .; abundance: .; CDR3aa: CASSQREGNSPLHF; CDR3nt: TGTGCCAGCAGCCAGCGGGAGGGTAATTCACCCCTCCACTTT
j_gene: TRBJ1-4; v_gene: TRBV7-3; d_gene: .; abundance: .; CDR3aa: CASSLTGRTNEKLFF; CDR3nt: TGTGCCAGCAGCTTAACTGGGAGGACTAATGAAAAACTGTTTTTT
j_gene: TRBJ2-7; v_gene: TRBV28; d_gene: TRBD1; abundance: once; CDR3aa: CASILSRQGAPYEQYF; CDR3nt: TGTGCCAGCATCTTATCCCGACAGGGGGCACCCTACGAGCAGTACTTC
j_gene: TRBJ1-2; v_gene: TRBV6-5; d_gene: TRBD1; abundance: .; CDR3aa: CASSPTGGSGYGYTF; CDR3nt: TGTGCCAGCAGTCCTACAGGGGGCTCCGGCTATGGCTACACCTTC
j_gene: TRBJ1-1; v_gene: TRBV28; d_gene: .; abundance: .; CDR3aa: CASSLLQGGEAFF; CDR3nt: TGTGCCAGCAGTTTACTCCAGGGCGGTGAAGCTTTCTTT
j_gene: TRBJ2-7; v_gene: TRBV7-2; d_gene: TRBD1; abundance: .; CDR3aa: CASSLGGQFYEQYF; CDR3nt: TGTGCCAGCAGCTTAGGGGGACAGTTTTACGAGCAGTACTTC
j_gene: TRBJ2-1; v_gene: TRBV28; d_gene: .; abundance: .; CDR3aa: CASIGRDEQFF; CDR3nt: TGTGCCAGCATTGGCAGGGATGAGCAGTTCTTC
j_gene: TRBJ2-2; v_gene: TRBV28; d_gene: .; abundance: .; CDR3aa: CASRPWTVNTGELFF; CDR3nt: TGTGCCAGCAGGCCCTGGACAGTGAACACCGGGGAGCTGTTTTTT
j_gene: TRBJ2-7; v_gene: TRBV9; d_gene: TRBD1; abundance: .; CDR3aa: CASSTGQGPTYEQYF; CDR3nt: TGTGCCAGCAGCACCGGACAGGGGCCTACCTACGAGCAGTACTTC
j_gene: TRBJ2-5; v_gene: TRBV4-1; d_gene: .; abundance: .; CDR3aa: CASSQEDRQETQYF; CDR3nt: TGCGCCAGCAGCCAAGAGGACAGACAAGAGACCCAGTACTTC
j_gene: TRBJ1-4; v_gene: TRBV7-9; d_gene: TRBD1; abundance: .; CDR3aa: CASSLASGTVNEKLFF; CDR3nt: TGTGCCAGCAGCTTAGCCAGCGGGACAGTTAATGAAAAACTGTTTTTT
j_gene: TRBJ1-6; v_gene: TRBV7-9; d_gene: TRBD1; abundance: .; CDR3aa: CASSIRTGKSSSPLHF; CDR3nt: TGTGCCAGCAGCATAAGGACAGGGAAGTCGAGTTCACCCCTCCACTTT
j_gene: TRBJ2-6; v_gene: TRBV5-1; d_gene: .; abundance: .; CDR3aa: CASSLAGDTLRGANVLTF; CDR3nt: TGCGCCAGCAGCTTGGCTGGGGACACCTTGAGAGGGGCCAACGTCCTGACTTTC
j_gene: TRBJ2-7; v_gene: TRBV30; d_gene: .; abundance: .; CDR3aa: CAWSTGVYYEQYF; CDR3nt: TGTGCCTGGAGTACAGGTGTTTACTACGAGCAGTACTTC
j_gene: TRBJ2-5; v_gene: TRBV7-9; d_gene: TRBD1; abundance: .; CDR3aa: CASSSTDRVETQYF; CDR3nt: TGTGCCAGCAGCTCGACGGACAGGGTTGAGACCCAGTACTTC
j_gene: TRBJ2-7; v_gene: TRBV15; d_gene: TRBD2; abundance: .; CDR3aa: CATSSWGGGREQYF; CDR3nt: TGTGCCACCAGCAGCTGGGGCGGGGGGCGCGAGCAGTACTTC
j_gene: TRBJ2-7; v_gene: TRBV28; d_gene: .; abundance: once; CDR3aa: CASSSPSDGFYEQYF; CDR3nt: TGTGCCAGCAGTTCCCCCTCGGACGGGTTTTACGAGCAGTACTTC
j_gene: TRBJ1-2; v_gene: TRBV10-3; d_gene: TRBD1; abundance: .; CDR3aa: CAISARDRANYGYTF; CDR3nt: TGTGCCATCAGCGCCAGGGACAGAGCTAACTATGGCTACACCTTC
j_gene: TRBJ2-1; v_gene: TRBV28; d_gene: .; abundance: .; CDR3aa: CASSFGDPVGPEQFF; CDR3nt: TGTGCCAGCAGTTTTGGGGACCCCGTGGGTCCTGAGCAGTTCTTC
j_gene: TRBJ2-5; v_gene: TRBV5-1; d_gene: .; abundance: .; CDR3aa: CASSIGQPGETQYF; CDR3nt: TGCGCCAGCAGCATCGGACAGCCGGGAGAGACCCAGTACTTC
j_gene: TRBJ1-1; v_gene: TRBV15; d_gene: .; abundance: .; CDR3aa: CATSRDPMGFEAFF; CDR3nt: TGTGCCACCAGCAGAGACCCGATGGGGTTTGAAGCTTTCTTT
j_gene: TRBJ2-2; v_gene: TRBV7-3; d_gene: .; abundance: once; CDR3aa: CASRPGVGPGELFF; CDR3nt: TGTGCCAGCAGACCGGGGGTAGGGCCCGGGGAGCTGTTTTTT
j_gene: TRBJ1-5; v_gene: TRBV19; d_gene: .; abundance: .; CDR3aa: CASSIGGGEGNQPQHF; CDR3nt: TGTGCCAGTAGTATTGGCGGAGGGGAGGGCAATCAGCCCCAGCATTTT
j_gene: TRBJ2-7; v_gene: TRBV5-4; d_gene: .; abundance: .; CDR3aa: CASSLRGSYEQYF; CDR3nt: TGTGCCAGCAGCTTAAGGGGTTCCTACGAGCAGTACTTC
j_gene: TRBJ1-6; v_gene: TRBV19; d_gene: .; abundance: .; CDR3aa: CASSLHIGETPLHF; CDR3nt: TGTGCCAGTAGTCTTCACATAGGAGAGACACCCCTCCACTTT
j_gene: TRBJ1-2; v_gene: TRBV6-5; d_gene: .; abundance: once; CDR3aa: CASSSTGGLSGYTF; CDR3nt: TGTGCCAGCAGTTCCACTGGGGGCTTGAGTGGCTACACCTTC
j_gene: TRBJ2-7; v_gene: TRBV5-1; d_gene: .; abundance: once; CDR3aa: CASSSGVGLAELDEQYF; CDR3nt: TGCGCCAGCAGCTCAGGGGTTGGGCTAGCCGAGCTGGACGAGCAGTACTTC